These 24 T cell receptor beta chains originate from one sample sequenced in a study of T cell repertoires in cytomegalovirus infection. MiXCR was run by TCRdb on the reads, yielding one entry per CDR3 protein. The repertoire has around 300,000 distinct CDR3 sequences, around 25% of them found once; the top ten carry roughly 15%. Their antigens remain unidentified. The starting material was cultured PBMCs, obtained from culture after CMV antigen stimulation. These receptors all come from a human donor in good health (CMV status not recorded). Some clones in this sample may be carry-over from other donors' samples.

This clonotype was found many times. The rearrangement joins TRBV12-3 or TRBV12-4 to TRBJ2-7, with TRBD2 matching over 7 bases. The CDR3 sequence is 15 residues long. V lost 4 bases to trimming and J lost 0 bases; unmatched junction nucleotides: 6. The CDR3: CASSSGSGPSYEQYF. CDR3 in DNA: TGTGCCAGCAGTTCGGGTAGCGGGCCCTCCTACGAGCAGTACTTC.

The V and J genes are TRBV20-1 and TRBJ1-2; D ambiguous. Germline CDR1 and CDR2: DFQATT and SNEGSKA (reference sequence). The CDR3 runs 11 residues. The V end lost 3 bases, the J end lost 2 bases, and 4 bases lay between the germline ends. The CDR3 sequence: CSASDNYGYTF. The CDR3 region has the DNA TGCAGTGCTAGCGACAACTATGGCTACACCTTC.

Here the CDR3 reads CASSPTGQGRGYTF. CDR3 in DNA: TGTGCCAGCAGTCCGACGGGACAGGGGCGTGGCTACACCTTC. The chain couples TRBV7-9 to TRBJ1-2; the match to TRBD1 covers 10 bases. CDR1 is SEHNR and CDR2 is FQNEAQ in the germline V gene (reference sequence). Unmatched junction bases numbered 8, after V lost 6 bases and J lost 7 bases. The CDR3 is 14 amino acids.

Comment on this clonotype: A much larger clone differs from this one at a single base, so this may be a read error. CDR3 DNA: TGTGCCAGCAGCTTGTTGAGGAGCTCGAACATCGGGGAGCTGTTTTTT. This translates into CASSLLRSSNIGELFF. This chain joins TRBV7-8 and TRBJ2-2; D not resolved. The CDR3 totals 16 residues. Germline CDR1 SGHVS, CDR2 FQNEAQ. The entire variable domain, with the rest obtained from reference TRBV7-8 and TRBJ2-2, is as follows: GAGVSQSPRYKVAKRGQDVALRCDPISGHVSLFWYQQALGQGPEFLTYFQNEAQLDKSGLPSDRFFAERPEGSVSTLKIQRTQQEDSAVYLCASSLLRSSNIGELFFGEGSRLTVL.

The chain is built from TRBV5-1 and TRBJ2-7, with TRBD2 identical over 13 bases. Germline V lookup: CDR1 SGHRS, CDR2 YFSETQ. The CDR3 loop spans 15 amino acids. V lost 4 bases and J lost 5; bases outside the gene matches: 6. The CDR3: CASSLGLAGVDEQYF. CDR3 nucleotide sequence: TGCGCCAGCAGCCTTGGACTAGCGGGAGTCGACGAGCAGTACTTC.

This clonotype was seen repeatedly, ten times or more. The chain uses TRBV4-1 and TRBJ1-1, with 8 bases matching TRBD1. The J segment lost 4 bases and the V segment lost 2 bases, leaving 3 bases of the junction unmatched. CDR1 MGHRA and CDR2 YSYEKL come from the germline V gene. The CDR3 contains 14 residues. CDR3 loop: CASSQRQGSTEAFF. CDR3 sequence (DNA): TGCGCCAGCAGCCAACGACAGGGGTCCACTGAAGCTTTCTTT.

The V call is TRBV24-1, the J call TRBJ2-2; maybe TRBD1 (6 bases). The germline V gene has CDR1 KGHDR and CDR2 SFDVKD. The CDR3 is 16 residues long. V was trimmed by 1 base and J by 5 bases, leaving 13 bases between them. The CDR3: CATSDFRRGGTGELFF. The CDR3 nucleotides are TGTGCCACCAGTGATTTCCGCAGGGGTGGGACCGGGGAGCTGTTTTTT.

The rearrangement joins TRBV19 to TRBJ1-2; 8 nucleotides line up with TRBD1. V shed 0 bases, J shed 5 bases, and the junction held 8 bases outside the gene matches. This CDR3 has 16 amino acids. Germline V gene data show CDR1 as LNHDA and CDR2 as SQIVND (reference sequence). The CDR3 bases are TGTGCCAGTAGTATAGAAGGACAGGGAGCACGATATGGCTACACCTTC. It specifies CASSIEGQGARYGYTF.

This clonotype showed up just a few times. This chain uses TRBV10-3 with TRBJ2-1; 12 bases fit TRBD2. J gave up 9 bases and V 5 bases, and 8 bases lay outside the gene matches. CDR3 length: 15 residues. Germline V gene lookup returns CDR1 ENHRY and CDR2 SYGVKD. The chain's CDR3 is CAISPTSGSMGEQFF. For the CDR3, the DNA is TGTGCCATCAGTCCGACTAGCGGGAGTATGGGTGAGCAGTTCTTC.

This clonotype was detected only a few times. The rearrangement joins TRBV6-1 to TRBJ2-3; 11 bases map to TRBD2. The V segment lost 5 bases and the J segment 5 bases; nucleotides outside the gene matches: 15. This CDR3 comprises 18 residues. Germline-derived CDR1 and CDR2 are MNHNS and SASEGT. CDR3: CASSLTSGTSGIGDTQYF. DNA for the CDR3: TGTGCCAGCAGTCTAACCTCCGGGACTAGCGGTATAGGAGATACGCAGTATTTT.

V gene TRBV6-1 combines with J gene TRBJ1-4, with D unresolved. V lost 2 bases, J lost 0 bases, and 10 bases lay in between. The CDR3 has 16 amino acids. Germline CDR1 is MNHNS and CDR2 is SASEGT. The CDR3 loop reads CASSERTVPTNEKLFF. Written as DNA, the CDR3 is TGTGCCAGCAGTGAACGGACGGTTCCAACTAATGAAAAACTGTTTTTT.

This clonotype came up a few times. The chain combines TRBV7-9 with TRBJ2-1; TRBD2 matches at 14 bases. This CDR3 has 18 amino acids. The ends lost 5 bases at V and 4 bases at J; junction bases unmatched: 10. Germline-derived CDR1 and CDR2 are SEHNR and FQNEAQ (reference sequence). The CDR3 nucleotides read TGTGCCAGCAGCACTACCCGGACTAGCGGGAGGACGTACAATGAGCAGTTCTTC. Encoded protein: CASSTTRTSGRTYNEQFF.

This clonotype was detected only a few times. This sequence joins TRBV20-1 and TRBJ1-1; unclear D gene. V gave up 1 base and J gave up 2 bases, with 8 bases separating them. The CDR3 sequence is 13 residues long. Germline CDR1 and CDR2: DFQATT and SNEGSKA (reference sequence). Here the CDR3 reads CSARVQINTEAFF. Written as DNA, the CDR3 is TGCAGTGCTAGAGTACAGATAAACACTGAAGCTTTCTTT.

This clonotype has only a few counts. This rearrangement joins TRBV23-1 to TRBJ1-5; possibly TRBD1 for D (6 bases). TRBV23-1 is assigned to the ORF class and has an uncertain function. V was shortened by 3 bases and J by 0 bases, with 12 bases between the two germline ends. CDR3 length equals 16 residues. CDR3 DNA sequence: TGCGCCAGCAGTCACCTTACAGGGCTTAGCAATCAGCCCCAGCATTTT. Protein product: CASSHLTGLSNQPQHF.

This clonotype was detected ten times or more. The chain joins TRBV7-8 to TRBJ1-4, with D uncertain. CDR3 length: 15 amino acids. The V gene lost 4 bases and the J gene lost 2 bases, with 11 bases spanning the gap. The germline CDR1 and CDR2 sequences are SGHVS and FQNEAQ. The CDR3 is CASSSARITNEKLFF. CDR3 in DNA: TGTGCCAGCAGCTCCGCGAGGATTACTAATGAAAAACTGTTTTTT.

This chain links TRBV7-2 with TRBJ2-7, with D perhaps TRBD1 (6 bases). This CDR3 spans 15 amino acids. Trimming removed 5 bases from V and 3 bases from J, with 17 bases in between. Germline V gives CDR1 SGHTA, CDR2 FQGNSA. The CDR3 sequence is CASSRVPGQLYEQYF. CDR3 in DNA: TGTGCCAGCAGCCGAGTTCCGGGACAACTCTACGAGCAGTACTTC.

This clonotype was recorded many times. The rearrangement links TRBV7-2 to TRBJ2-6; D may match TRBD1 or TRBD2 (5 bases each). V lost 5 bases and J lost 4, with 21 bases in between. The germline gives CDR1 SGHTA, CDR2 FQGNSA. The CDR3 totals 18 residues. The CDR3 is CASSARDGKSTGANVLTF. CDR3 bases: TGTGCCAGCAGCGCCCGGGACGGGAAATCTACCGGGGCCAACGTCCTGACTTTC.

This sequence joins TRBV4-1 and TRBJ1-3; no firm D call. The CDR3 has 15 residues. V was pared by 1 base and J by 4 bases, with 11 bases between. Germline V gene data show CDR1 as MGHRA and CDR2 as YSYEKL. The chain's CDR3 is CASSQASILGNTIYF. CDR3 DNA sequence: TGCGCCAGCAGCCAAGCATCCATTCTGGGAAACACCATATATTTT.

This clonotype has just a few counts. The chain recombines TRBV7-3 with TRBJ1-4; D remains ambiguous. V shed 5 bases and J shed 3 bases, with 13 bases lying between them. The length of the CDR3 is 15 residues. The germline V gene has CDR1 SGHTA and CDR2 FQGTGA. Here the CDR3 DNA reads TGTGCCAGCAGCAAGGACGGAGGAGCTAATGAAAAACTGTTTTTT. Amino acids: CASSKDGGANEKLFF. The entire variable domain, with the rest obtained from reference TRBV7-3 and TRBJ1-4, is as follows: GAGVSQTPSNKVTEKGKYVELRCDPISGHTALYWYRQSLGQGPEFLIYFQGTGAADDSGLPNDRFFAVRPEGSVSTLKIQRTERGDSAVYLCASSKDGGANEKLFFGSGTQLSVL.

The chain couples TRBV6-5 to TRBJ1-4, with D possibly TRBD1 on 6 matching bases. CDR1 is MNHEY and CDR2 is SVGAGI in the germline V gene. Trimming took 0 bases from V and 3 from J, leaving 8 bases between them. The CDR3 contains 15 residues. The CDR3 loop reads CASSYSWTANEKLFF. The CDR3 coding sequence is TGTGCCAGCAGTTACTCCTGGACAGCTAATGAAAAACTGTTTTTT.

The V call is TRBV6-2 or TRBV6-3, the J call TRBJ2-1; 15 bases line up with TRBD2. Per the germline V gene, CDR1 is MNHEY and CDR2 is SVGEGT. The ends lost 0 bases at V and 3 bases at J; junction bases unmatched: 12. This CDR3 contains 21 residues. The CDR3 DNA reads TGTGCCAGCAGTTACTCGCCGTACAGCGGGACTAGCGGGAGGAACTACAATGAGCAGTTCTTC. Its protein is CASSYSPYSGTSGRNYNEQFF.

This clonotype occurred a few times. This sequence joins TRBV4-1 and TRBJ1-4, with D possibly being TRBD1 (5 bases). V lost 0 bases and J 8 bases, leaving 16 bases between the germline ends. Germline V CDR1 and CDR2: MGHRA, YSYEKL. CDR3 size: 16 residues. The DNA of the CDR3 is TGCGCCAGCAGCCAAGATCTCTCGCAGGGTCGGGAAAAACTGTTTTTT. Translated, it gives CASSQDLSQGREKLFF.

This chain uses TRBV7-2 with TRBJ2-7, with a weak D call TRBD1 (7 bases). Per the germline V gene, CDR1 is SGHTA and CDR2 is FQGNSA. Between the trimmed V and J ends, which lost 1 base and 2 bases, there was a span of 12 bases. The CDR3 contains 15 residues. CDR3 in amino acids: CASSLGQGGAYEQYV. In nucleotides, the CDR3 is TGTGCCAGCAGCTTAGGCCAGGGGGGCGCCTACGAGCAGTACGTC.

This clonotype has just a few counts. This chain joins TRBV7-2 and TRBJ2-1; 10 nucleotides align to TRBD2. Germline values: CDR1 SGHTA, CDR2 FQGNSA. The CDR3 runs to 16 residues. V lost 5 bases to trimming and J lost 7 bases; unmatched junction nucleotides: 11. The CDR3 reads CASSPHLAGAGNEQFF. The DNA of the CDR3 is TGTGCCAGCAGCCCCCATCTAGCGGGAGCTGGAAATGAGCAGTTCTTC.